The 2 T cell receptor beta chains given below trace back to one sample, sequenced in a study of T-cell memory formation after mild COVID-19. MiXCR, run by TCRdb on the 5' RACE reads, gives a single entry per CDR3 protein. The sample shows fewer than 650,000 distinct CDR3 sequences, roughly 17% of them seen only once. The sample consisted of PBMCs or a T cell subset sorted from them (not recorded which). The source is an adult woman who had mild COVID-19 (a few samples of this study predate the infection). Cell type and time point are not known.

This clonotype turned up a few times. The chain uses TRBV10-3 and TRBJ1-2; 8 nucleotides match TRBD1. Germline values: CDR1 ENHRY, CDR2 SYGVKD. V lost 4 bases, J lost 1 base, and 5 bases stayed unmatched. The CDR3 loop spans 15 amino acids. CDR3 sequence: CAISGTGQLNYGYTF. CDR3 nucleotides: TGTGCCATCAGTGGGACAGGGCAGCTTAACTATGGCTACACCTTC.

This clonotype came up a few times. The V gene is TRBV7-3, the J gene TRBJ2-7; 8 nucleotides line up with TRBD2. V shed 5 bases and J 0 bases; nucleotides not matched to a gene: 6. CDR3 length equals 15 residues. The germline V gene has CDR1 SGHTA and CDR2 FQGTGA. The CDR3: CASSPGGTVSYEQYF. The CDR3 DNA sequence: TGTGCCAGCAGCCCGGGGGGGACGGTCTCCTACGAGCAGTACTTC.